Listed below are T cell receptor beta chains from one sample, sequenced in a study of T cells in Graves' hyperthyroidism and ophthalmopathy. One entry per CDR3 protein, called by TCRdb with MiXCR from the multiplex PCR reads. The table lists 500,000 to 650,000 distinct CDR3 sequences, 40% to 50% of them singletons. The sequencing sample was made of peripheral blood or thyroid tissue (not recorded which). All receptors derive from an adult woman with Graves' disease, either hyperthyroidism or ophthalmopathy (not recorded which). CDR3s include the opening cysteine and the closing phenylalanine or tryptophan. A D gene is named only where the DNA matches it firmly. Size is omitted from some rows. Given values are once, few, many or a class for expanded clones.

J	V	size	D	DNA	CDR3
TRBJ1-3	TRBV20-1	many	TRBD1	TGCAGTGCACTTTCTGGACAGGGTAGAAACACCATATATTTT	CSALSGQGRNTIYF
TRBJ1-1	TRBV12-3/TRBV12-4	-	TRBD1	TGTGCCAGCAGTCCCGGGACAGGGGGCACTGGAACTGAAGCTTTCTTT	CASSPGTGGTGTEAFF
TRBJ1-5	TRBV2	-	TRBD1	TGTGCCAGCAGTGGTTTTGCGACAGGGGATCAGCCCCAGCATTTT	CASSGFATGDQPQHF
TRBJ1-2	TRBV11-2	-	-	TGTGCCAGCAGCTTAGGGGACGCTGAATATGGCTACACCTTC	CASSLGDAEYGYTF
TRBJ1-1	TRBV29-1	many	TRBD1	TGCAGCGTTGACCGACAGGGGTACGGCACTGAAGCTTTCTTT	CSVDRQGYGTEAFF
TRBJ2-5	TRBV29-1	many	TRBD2	TGCAGCGTTGAACCGGCTAGCGGGAGAGAGACCCAGTACTTC	CSVEPASGRETQYF
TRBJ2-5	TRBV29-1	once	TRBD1	TGCAGCGTGCGTCAGGGGGCCCAAGAGACCCAGTACTTC	CSVRQGAQETQYF
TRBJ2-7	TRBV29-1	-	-	TGCAGCTCATCAGGGGAAAACGAGCAGTACTTC	CSSSGENEQYF
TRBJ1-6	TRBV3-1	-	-	TGTGCCAGCAGCCAAACCTGGGACCAGGGTAGGGATTCACCCCTCCACTTT	CASSQTWDQGRDSPLHF
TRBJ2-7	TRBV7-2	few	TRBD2	TGTGCCAGCAGCTTAGCGCTCGGCGGGAGGGCCCGCCTCGAGCAGTACTTC	CASSLALGGRARLEQYF
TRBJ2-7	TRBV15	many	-	TGTGCCACCAGCAGAGATCGCGGTTTCGGCTACGAGCAGTACTTC	CATSRDRGFGYEQYF
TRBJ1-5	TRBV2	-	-	TGTGCCAGGAGTCTAGAGGGGCGCAATCAGCCCCAGCATTTT	CARSLEGRNQPQHF
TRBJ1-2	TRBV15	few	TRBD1	TGTGCCACCAGCAGAGAAGCAGGGGGAGGCTATGGCTACACCTTC	CATSREAGGGYGYTF
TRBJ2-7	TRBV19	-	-	TGTGCCAGTAGTATTACTAGCCGCCGGGATTCGTACGAGCAGTACTTC	CASSITSRRDSYEQYF
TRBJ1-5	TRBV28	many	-	TGTGCCAGCAGTTTCGGCCAGATTAGCAATCAGCCCCAGCATTTT	CASSFGQISNQPQHF
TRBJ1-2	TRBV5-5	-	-	TGTCCCAGCAGCTTGGGAGGACGGGCCCGCTATGGCTACACCTTC	CPSSLGGRARYGYTF
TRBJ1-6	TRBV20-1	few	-	TGCAGTGCTAAAGTACGGGGCAATTCACCCCTCCACTTT	CSAKVRGNSPLHF
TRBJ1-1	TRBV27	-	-	TGTGCCAGCAGTCGGATGGTGAACACTGAAGCTTTCTTT	CASSRMVNTEAFF
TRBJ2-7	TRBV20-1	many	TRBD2	TGCAGTGCTAGCCCCGGGACTACCCCGGACGACGAGCAGTACTTC	CSASPGTTPDDEQYF
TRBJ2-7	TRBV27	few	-	TGTGCCAGCACTTCTCCTGCCTCCTACGAGCAGTACTTC	CASTSPASYEQYF
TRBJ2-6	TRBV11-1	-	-	TGTGCCAGCAGCCATCAAGCCAACGTCCTGACTTTC	CASSHQANVLTF
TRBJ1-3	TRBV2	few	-	TGTGCCAGCAATGGCCGGTGGGGAAACACCATATATTTT	CASNGRWGNTIYF
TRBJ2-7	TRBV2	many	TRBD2	TGTGCCAGCAGTGTCGGGGGAGGGGTATGGGAGCAGTACTTC	CASSVGGGVWEQYF
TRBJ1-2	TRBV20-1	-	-	TGCAGTGCTACAGAGCGGGACACTTTCGGGGACGATGGCTACACCTTC	CSATERDTFGDDGYTF
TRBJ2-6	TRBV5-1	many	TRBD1	TGCGCCAGTTCCTTGGACAGGGTTCCTGGGGCCAACGTCCTGACTTTC	CASSLDRVPGANVLTF
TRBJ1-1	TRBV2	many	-	TGTGCCAGCAGTACCCGGGACACTGAAGCTTTCTTT	CASSTRDTEAFF
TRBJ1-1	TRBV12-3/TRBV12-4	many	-	TGTGCCAGCAGTTTAATACAGGGCCTCACTGAAGCTTTCTTT	CASSLIQGLTEAFF
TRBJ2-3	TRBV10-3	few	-	TGTGCCACTACACTGGACAGCGGCGCAGATACGCAGTATTTT	CATTLDSGADTQYF
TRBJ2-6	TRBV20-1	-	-	TGCAGTGCTAGCGTCGATCGTGGGGCCAACGTCCTGACTTTC	CSASVDRGANVLTF
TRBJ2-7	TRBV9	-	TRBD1	TGTGCCAGCAGCGTAGTGGGACAGGGGGAGCAGTACTTC	CASSVVGQGEQYF
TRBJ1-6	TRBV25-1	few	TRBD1	TGTGCCAGCAGTGAAGGGACAGGGTTTTCACCCCTCCACTTT	CASSEGTGFSPLHF
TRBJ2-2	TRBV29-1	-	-	TGCAGCGTTGAGATGACAGTCACCGGGGAGCTGTTTTTT	CSVEMTVTGELFF
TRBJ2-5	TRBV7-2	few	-	TGTGCCAGCAGCCCGCCGGTTGAGACCCAGTACTTC	CASSPPVETQYF
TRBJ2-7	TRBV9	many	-	TGTGCCAGCAGCGTAATAGGGAAGGGGGAGCAGTACTTC	CASSVIGKGEQYF
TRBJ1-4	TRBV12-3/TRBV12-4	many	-	TGTGCCAGCAGGATCTCGGGTCAACCGAATGAAAAACTGTTTTTT	CASRISGQPNEKLFF
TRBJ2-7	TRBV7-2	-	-	TGTGCCAGCAGCTTAGCGGGAACAGTGTACGAGCAGTACTTC	CASSLAGTVYEQYF
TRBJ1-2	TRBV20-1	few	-	TGCAGTGCTGGCGGGGTGGGGACCCCCGGGGACGATGGCTACACCTTC	CSAGGVGTPGDDGYTF
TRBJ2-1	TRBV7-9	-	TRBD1	TGTGCCAGCAGCATGGACAGGGCCTACAATGAGCAGTTCTTC	CASSMDRAYNEQFF
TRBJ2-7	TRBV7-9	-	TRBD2	TGTGCCAGCAGCTTGATGGGATCTAGCGGCTACGAGCAGTACTTC	CASSLMGSSGYEQYF
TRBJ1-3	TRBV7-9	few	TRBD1	TGTGCCAGCAGCTACCAATCCCCGGGACAGACCTCTGGAAACACCATATATTTT	CASSYQSPGQTSGNTIYF
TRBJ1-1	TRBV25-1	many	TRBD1	TGTGCCAGCAGTGAACAATTGACAGGGTCCATGAACACTGAAGCTTTCTTT	CASSEQLTGSMNTEAFF
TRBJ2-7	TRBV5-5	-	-	TGTGCCAGCAGCCCCGCTTGGGAGCAGTACTTC	CASSPAWEQYF
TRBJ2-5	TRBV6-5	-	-	TGTGCCAGCAGTTACGGGGGCGGGATACGGCAAGAGACCCAGTACTTC	CASSYGGGIRQETQYF
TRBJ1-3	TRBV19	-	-	TGTGCCAGCAATACCGGGAGCGACTCTGGAAACACCATATATTTT	CASNTGSDSGNTIYF
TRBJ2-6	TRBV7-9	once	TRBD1	TGTGCCAGCAGCTTAGCCGGGACAGGGGATAACGTCCTGACTTTC	CASSLAGTGDNVLTF
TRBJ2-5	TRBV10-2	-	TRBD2	TGTGCCAGCAGTGAGTCGAGGGAGGGAGAGACCCAGTACTTC	CASSESREGETQYF
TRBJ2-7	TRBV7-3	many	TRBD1	TGTGCCAGCAGCTTGCGTCAGGGGGCTGAGCAGTACTTC	CASSLRQGAEQYF
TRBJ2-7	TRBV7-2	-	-	TGTGCCAGCAGCTTAGTCCGCCACGAGCAGTACTTC	CASSLVRHEQYF
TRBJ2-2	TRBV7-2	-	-	TGTGCCACCCCTCGGTTCGGGGGGCAGGCTGGGGCGCTGTTTTTT	CATPRFGGQAGALFF
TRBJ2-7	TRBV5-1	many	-	TGCGCCAGCAGCTTGGGAGGCGGGAACTCCTACGAGCAGTACTTC	CASSLGGGNSYEQYF
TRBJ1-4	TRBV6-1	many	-	TGTGCCAGCACCAGGGCGGCTACTAATGAAAAACTGTTTTTT	CASTRAATNEKLFF
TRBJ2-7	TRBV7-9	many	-	TGTGCCAGCAGCCGCGGAGAGGGAACCTACGAGCAGTACTTC	CASSRGEGTYEQYF
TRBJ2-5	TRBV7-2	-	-	TGTGCCAGCAGCACCGGGACGGTCAAAGAGACCCAGTACTTC	CASSTGTVKETQYF
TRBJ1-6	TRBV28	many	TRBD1	TGTGCCAGCAGTTCGGTGGACAGGGCGAATTCACCCCTCCACTTT	CASSSVDRANSPLHF
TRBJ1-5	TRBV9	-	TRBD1	TGTGCCAGCAGCCCATGGACAGGGGTTCAGCCCCAGCATTTT	CASSPWTGVQPQHF